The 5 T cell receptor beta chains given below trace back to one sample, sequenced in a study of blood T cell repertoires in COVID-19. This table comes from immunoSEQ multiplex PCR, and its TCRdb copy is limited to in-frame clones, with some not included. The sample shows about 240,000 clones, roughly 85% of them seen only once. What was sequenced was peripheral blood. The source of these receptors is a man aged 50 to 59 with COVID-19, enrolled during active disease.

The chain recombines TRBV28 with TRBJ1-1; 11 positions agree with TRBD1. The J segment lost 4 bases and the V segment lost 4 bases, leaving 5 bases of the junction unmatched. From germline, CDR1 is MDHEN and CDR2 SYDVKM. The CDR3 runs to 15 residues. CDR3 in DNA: TGTGCCAGCAGTTCCCCGGGACAGGGGGGCACTGAAGCTTTCTTT. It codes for CASSSPGQGGTEAFF.

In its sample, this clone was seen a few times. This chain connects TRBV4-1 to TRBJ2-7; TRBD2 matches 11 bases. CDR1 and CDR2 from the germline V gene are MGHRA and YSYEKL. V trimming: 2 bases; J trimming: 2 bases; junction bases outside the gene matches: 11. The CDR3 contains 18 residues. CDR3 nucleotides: TGCGCCAGCAGCCAAACGGGAAAGCTAGCGGGGGGTCCCTACGAGCAGTACTTC. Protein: CASSQTGKLAGGPYEQYF.

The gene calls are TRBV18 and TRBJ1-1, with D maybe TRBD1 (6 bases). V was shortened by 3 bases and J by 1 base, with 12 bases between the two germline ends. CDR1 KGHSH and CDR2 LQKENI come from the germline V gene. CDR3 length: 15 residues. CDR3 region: CASSPIGGQNTEAFF. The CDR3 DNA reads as TGTGCCAGCTCACCTATTGGGGGACAGAACACTGAAGCTTTCTTT.

The CDR3, as DNA: TGTGCCACCAGCAAGGGAGGGGAGGTCATGGGGGGCTACACCTTC. Amino acid sequence: CATSKGGEVMGGYTF. This chain links TRBV15 with TRBJ1-2; possibly TRBD1 for D (5 bases). With 4 bases removed from V and 8 bases from J, the gap between germline ends came to 20 bases. The germline gives CDR1 LNHNV, CDR2 YYDKDF (reference sequence). The CDR3 consists of 15 residues.

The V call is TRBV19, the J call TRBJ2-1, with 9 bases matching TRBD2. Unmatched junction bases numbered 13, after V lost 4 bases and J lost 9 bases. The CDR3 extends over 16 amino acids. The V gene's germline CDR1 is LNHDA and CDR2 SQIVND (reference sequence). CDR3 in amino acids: CASSTLAGANTIEQFF. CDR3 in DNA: TGTGCCAGTAGTACCTTAGCGGGAGCAAATACAATTGAGCAGTTCTTC.